This T cell receptor beta chain was retrieved from a study of T cell changes during pregnancy in multiple sclerosis (dated 2019 in TCRdb). Broadly, across the study: Changes in the T cell repertoire over the course of pregnancy were examined in this study in women with multiple sclerosis.

This clone was recorded only once. Its cognate antigen has yet to be identified. The input lacks base qualities; no much larger clone sits a single base away. The germline V gene (reference sequence) gives CDR1 as SEHNR and CDR2 as FQNEAQ. Measured from the cysteine to the phenylalanine, the CDR3 is 13 residues long. The only DNA kept is the CDR3, 39 bases in frame from the first base. Relative to germline, V is 8 bases shorter and J is 1 base shorter, with 11 bases between their ends. Libraries were made using the immunoSEQ multiplex PCR assay. In TCRdb, the immuneACCESS table is reduced to in-frame sequences with V and J assigned. These tables do not hold every clone; where another copy was compared, an unresolved V gene accounts for under half, and the others remain unexplained. In all, the sample holds 79,000 or so clones, and approximately 90% of those were seen once. Of the sample, around 2% is held by the ten largest clones.

The sequences come from peripheral blood, collected in the first trimester of pregnancy. The rearranged segments are TRBV7-9 and TRBJ1-1; 5 matching bases give a weak D call of TRBD1. This sequence was found in a female donor in good health, enrolled as a control in a pregnancy study. CDR3 protein: CASAGAGNTEAFF. The sequenced DNA is TGTGCCAGCGCTGGGGCAGGGAACACTGAAGCTTTCTTT.